These 19 T cell receptor beta chains came from one sample sequenced in a study of shared clonotypes between healthy human individuals. Here immunoSEQ multiplex PCR was the method, and the copy in TCRdb shows in-frame clones only, minus some. The sample consists of roughly 2,500,000 clones, over 85% of them appearing once. Sample: naive CD4+ T cells from PBMCs. Described subset: CD45RA+ positively selected. The receptor source for this set is a man between 18 and 35 years old in good health. Some clones in this sample may be carry-over from other donors' samples.

The sample holds one count of this clone. V is TRBV5-6 and J is TRBJ2-2, with D perhaps matching TRBD1 or TRBD2 (5 bases each). This CDR3 spans 16 amino acids. The germline V gene has CDR1 SGHDT and CDR2 YYEEEE. V was clipped by 0 bases and J by 5 bases, with 14 bases between them. The CDR3 reads CASSLALRGATGELFF. The DNA for the CDR3 is TGTGCCAGCAGCTTGGCCCTTCGAGGGGCGACCGGGGAGCTGTTTTTT.

This chain uses TRBV10-1 with TRBJ2-5; D uncertain. Per germline, CDR1 WNHNN and CDR2 SYGVQD (reference sequence). V lost 5 bases, J lost 5 bases, and 9 bases lay in between. CDR3 size: 12 residues. The CDR3, as DNA: TGCGCCAGCAGTATGACCGGGGAGACCCAGTACTTC. As protein: CASSMTGETQYF.

The chain joins TRBV30 to TRBJ2-2; 11 nucleotides agree with TRBD2. The V segment lost 1 base and the J segment 7 bases; nucleotides outside the gene matches: 8. The germline V gene encodes CDR1 GTSNPN and CDR2 SVGIG (reference sequence). The CDR3 has 16 residues. CDR3: CAWSGTSGRFGGELFF. The CDR3 DNA sequence: TGTGCCTGGAGTGGAACTAGCGGGAGATTCGGCGGGGAGCTGTTTTTT.

The chain joins TRBV5-1 to TRBJ2-7, with TRBD2 matching 10 bases. This CDR3 has 15 amino acids. CDR1 SGHRS and CDR2 YFSETQ come from the germline V gene. J lost 0 bases, V lost 5 bases, and 5 bases had no gene match. CDR3 sequence reads: CASSELAGPSYEQYF. The CDR3 nucleotides are TGCGCCAGCAGTGAACTAGCGGGACCCTCCTACGAGCAGTACTTC.

This chain links TRBV18 with TRBJ2-3; no definite D call. The V end was cut by 2 bases, the J end by 5 bases, with 8 bases between. Germline V gives CDR1 KGHSH, CDR2 LQKENI. The CDR3 has 13 residues. CDR3 DNA sequence: TGTGCCAGCTCACCAATACTTCAAGATACGCAGTATTTT. Translated, it gives CASSPILQDTQYF.

This chain links TRBV11-2 with TRBJ2-5; either TRBD1 or TRBD2 may supply D (5 bases each). CDR3 length equals 13 residues. CDR1 and CDR2 from the germline V gene are SGHAT and FQNNGV. Trimming shortened V by 4 bases and J by 3 bases, and 9 bases separated the two germline ends. The CDR3 here is CASSSRGKETQYF. The CDR3 DNA is TGTGCCAGCAGCTCCCGGGGCAAAGAGACCCAGTACTTC.

This rearrangement joins TRBV7-8 to TRBJ2-7, with D possibly matching TRBD2 (6 bases). CDR3 size: 15 residues. The germline V and J ends were trimmed by 5 bases and 6 bases, with 20 bases remaining between them. Germline CDR1 SGHVS, CDR2 FQNEAQ. CDR3 region: CASSPLREPQREQYF. The CDR3 nucleotides are TGTGCCAGCAGCCCTTTACGGGAGCCTCAACGCGAGCAGTACTTC.

The V and J genes are TRBV4-1 and TRBJ2-3; 14 positions match TRBD2. The ends lost 4 bases at V and 0 bases at J; junction bases unmatched: 6. This CDR3 region has 18 residues. Germline assignment: CDR1 MGHRA and CDR2 YSYEKL. The CDR3 region has the DNA TGCGCCAGCAGCCCCTGGACTAGCGGGAGGATAAGCACAGATACGCAGTATTTT. It codes for CASSPWTSGRISTDTQYF.

The chain has TRBV4-2 and TRBJ2-5; weak D call: TRBD1 (6 bases). V was trimmed by 2 bases and J by 1 base, leaving 11 bases between them. The CDR3 runs to 15 residues. Germline-derived CDR1 and CDR2 are LGHNA and YNFKEQ. Here the CDR3 reads CASSQRLDSQETQYF. The CDR3 nucleotides read TGTGCCAGCAGCCAACGATTGGACAGCCAAGAGACCCAGTACTTC.

J is TRBJ2-2 and V is TRBV6-5, with D possibly matching TRBD1 (5 bases). CDR1 is MNHEY and CDR2 is SVGAGI in the germline V gene. The V end lost 0 bases, the J end lost 6 bases, and 14 bases lay between the germline ends. There are 16 residues in the CDR3. The CDR3 loop is CASSYSEFGRAGELFF. The CDR3 DNA reads TGTGCCAGCAGTTACTCAGAATTTGGCAGGGCCGGGGAGCTGTTTTTT.

This chain joins TRBV1 and TRBJ2-2; the table's TRBD2 call for D was not verified on the DNA. TRBV1 is labeled a pseudogene. The CDR3 is 16 amino acids. The CDR3 DNA reads as TGCACCAGCAGCCAGCGAAAGGGGAGGGGCACCGGGGAGCTGTTTTTT. This translates into CTSSQRKGRGTGELFF.

This clone was detected only once. The chain carries TRBV12-5 and TRBJ2-1; tentative D call: TRBD2 (7 bases). This CDR3 is built from 13 residues. The germline V gene has CDR1 LGHNT and CDR2 FRNRAP. Between the trimmed V and J ends, which lost 7 bases and 8 bases, there was a span of 15 bases. Written as DNA, the CDR3 is TGTGCTAGTGCTCGGGGGGCTAGGGATGAGCAGTTCTTC. Amino acids: CASARGARDEQFF.

V gene TRBV7-9 combines with J gene TRBJ2-1, with 7 bases aligning to TRBD2. Trimming cost V 1 base and J 6 bases; bases outside gene matches: 15. The germline CDR1 and CDR2 sequences are SEHNR and FQNEAQ (reference sequence). This CDR3 spans 18 amino acids. The chain's CDR3 is CASSLVKASGAQLNEQFF. The CDR3 DNA sequence: TGTGCCAGCAGCTTAGTTAAGGCTAGCGGAGCCCAACTCAATGAGCAGTTCTTC.

This chain uses TRBV6-5 with TRBJ2-5; 8 bases map to TRBD1. The CDR3 covers 15 residues. Germline CDR1 reads MNHEY; CDR2 reads SVGAGI. V lost 7 bases and J lost 1; bases outside the gene matches: 8. The CDR3 bases are TGTGCCAGCACTAGACAGGGGCGATCCCAAGAGACCCAGTACTTC. This translates into CASTRQGRSQETQYF.

The CDR3 nucleotides read TGTGCCAGCAGCCAAAACCCAGTCTACGAGCAGTACTTC. Translated, it gives CASSQNPVYEQYF. The V and J genes are TRBV14 and TRBJ2-7; D ambiguous. Germline V gives CDR1 SGHDN, CDR2 FVKESK. The CDR3 has 13 amino acids. V was shortened by 2 bases and J by 3 bases, with 8 bases between the two germline ends.

V usage is TRBV2 and J usage is TRBJ2-2; 11 nucleotides align to TRBD2. Trimming cost V 8 bases and J 4 bases; bases outside gene matches: 9. The CDR3 runs to 16 residues. CDR1 SNHLY and CDR2 FYNNEI come from the germline V gene. CDR3 region: CASRLQLAGGTGELFF. CDR3 DNA sequence: TGTGCCAGCCGACTCCAGCTAGCGGGAGGCACCGGGGAGCTGTTTTTT. The full variable domain, in which reference TRBV2 and TRBJ2-2 provide the parts outside the CDR3, is EPEVTQTPSHQVTQMGQEVILRCVPISNHLYFYWYRQILGQKVEFLVSFYNNEISEKSEIFDDQFSVERPDGSNFTLKIRSTKLEDSAMYFCASRLQLAGGTGELFFGEGSRLTVL.

The chain couples TRBV29-1 to TRBJ2-2; possible D gene TRBD1, 6 bases. Germline CDR1 reads SQVTM; CDR2 reads ANQGSEA. Trimming left V 6 bases short and J 12 bases short, with 14 bases between. The CDR3 runs 11 residues. The DNA for the CDR3 is TGCAGCGTAGAAAGGACAGCCAAGCTGTTTTTT. This sequence encodes CSVERTAKLFF.

On this clone: This same CDR3 is encoded by further DNA sequences in the sample. V is TRBV18 and J is TRBJ1-5; D not resolved. The CDR3 is 13 residues long. V was clipped by 3 bases and J by 2 bases, with 5 bases between them. Germline lookup yields CDR1 KGHSH and CDR2 LQKENI. CDR3 in amino acids: CASSPTGNQPQHF. The CDR3, as DNA: TGTGCCAGCTCACCCACAGGCAATCAGCCCCAGCATTTT.

The gene calls are TRBV5-5 and TRBJ2-4; no firm D call. The CDR3 is 12 residues long. Trimming pared 0 bases from V and 7 bases from J, leaving 5 bases between. The germline V gene has CDR1 SGHKS and CDR2 YYEKEE (reference sequence). Here the CDR3 DNA reads TGTGCCAGCAGCTTGGGATCGAACATTCAGTACTTC. Translation: CASSLGSNIQYF.